The 29 T cell receptor beta chains below come from one sample, sequenced in a study of blood T cell repertoires in COVID-19. Here immunoSEQ multiplex PCR was the method, and the copy in TCRdb shows in-frame clones only, minus some. This sample carries approximately 290,000 clones, roughly 85% of them seen once, and the ten largest clones take 4.3%. Sequencing was performed on PBMCs or T cells enriched from blood (not recorded which). These receptors were taken from a woman in her twenties or thirties who had recovered from COVID-19.

There are many counts of this clone. The rearrangement links TRBV7-9 to TRBJ2-7; TRBD1 might be the D (8 bases). Germline loops: CDR1 SEHNR, CDR2 FQNEAQ (reference sequence). This CDR3 region has 17 residues. Trimming cost V 6 bases and J 5 bases, with 26 bases left between them. Here the CDR3 DNA reads TGTGCCAGCAGACCATACCTTAACAGGGGGGGTATCCACGAGCAGTACTTC. Translated, it gives CASRPYLNRGGIHEQYF.

The table lists this clone with a count of one. The chain joins TRBV5-1 to TRBJ2-1; D might be TRBD1 (6 bases). Germline CDR1 is SGHRS and CDR2 is YFSETQ. The CDR3 length is 16 residues. Trimming stripped 0 bases from V and 8 bases from J, with 18 bases between. The CDR3 region is CASSLVPGHQIDEQFF. Here the CDR3 DNA reads TGCGCCAGCAGCTTGGTCCCGGGACATCAGATCGATGAGCAGTTCTTC.

The rearrangement uses TRBV29-1 and TRBJ2-7; TRBD1 matches 7 bases. The CDR3 has 14 amino acids. The germline gives CDR1 SQVTM, CDR2 ANQGSEA. V was pared by 7 bases and J by 6 bases, with 15 bases of the junction left unmatched. CDR3 in DNA: TGCAGCGCCATCCCCGGGACAGCCGATCCCGAGCAGTACTTC. Its protein product is CSAIPGTADPEQYF.

The rearrangement links TRBV10-3 to TRBJ1-6, with a possible D match to TRBD1 (5 bases). This CDR3 is 13 amino acids long. With 10 bases removed from V and 8 bases from J, the gap between germline ends came to 15 bases. From germline, CDR1 is ENHRY and CDR2 SYGVKD. The CDR3 loop reads CATGRTRDSPLHF. In nucleotides, the CDR3 is TGTGCCACCGGACGGACAAGGGATTCACCCCTCCACTTT.

The chain recombines TRBV27 with TRBJ2-1, with D tentatively TRBD1 (6 bases). This CDR3 has 16 residues. V gave up 3 bases and J gave up 6 bases, with 18 bases separating them. The germline V gene has CDR1 MNHEY and CDR2 SMNVEV (reference sequence). The CDR3 coding sequence is TGTGCCAGCAGTTTGACCGGGACCCAGGGGAGCAATGAGCAGTTCTTC. This translates into CASSLTGTQGSNEQFF.

The chain combines TRBV6-5 with TRBJ2-7; 8 positions agree with TRBD1. Per germline, CDR1 MNHEY and CDR2 SVGAGI. Trimming at V came to 4 bases and at J to 6 bases, leaving 5 bases not matched to a gene. The CDR3 runs 13 residues. The CDR3 reads CASSWDRWSEQYF. In DNA, the CDR3 is TGTGCCAGCAGTTGGGACAGGTGGAGCGAGCAGTACTTC.

The J gene is TRBJ1-2, the V gene TRBV6-5; D might be TRBD1 (6 bases). The CDR3 consists of 14 residues. The germline V gene has CDR1 MNHEY and CDR2 SVGAGI. V was cut by 4 bases and J by 2 bases, with 11 bases left in between. The CDR3 DNA sequence: TGTGCCAGCAGTTTTTCAGGGGCCAACTATGGCTACACCTTC. It is translated as CASSFSGANYGYTF.

The V gene is TRBV15, the J gene TRBJ1-5; D is ambiguous. Germline assignment: CDR1 LNHNV and CDR2 YYDKDF (reference sequence). V dropped 3 bases and J dropped 2 bases, with 8 bases sitting between them. The CDR3 covers 14 residues. The DNA for the CDR3 is TGTGCCACCAGCAGCGGACTCGGCAATCAGCCCCAGCATTTT. It specifies CATSSGLGNQPQHF. The full variable domain, with the rest looked up from reference TRBV15 and TRBJ1-5, is DAMVIQNPRYQVTQFGKPVTLSCSQTLNHNVMYWYQQKSSQAPKLLFHYYDKDFNNEADTPDNFQSRRPNTSFCFLDIRSPGLGDTAMYLCATSSGLGNQPQHFGDGTRLSIL.

This sequence joins TRBV19 and TRBJ1-3; tentative D call: TRBD1 (5 bases). V lost 7 bases to trimming and J lost 4 bases, with 20 bases between them. The CDR3 consists of 16 residues. Germline V lookup: CDR1 LNHDA, CDR2 SQIVND (reference sequence). CDR3 sequence reads: CASTLWGGRSGNTIYF. CDR3 nucleotides: TGTGCCAGTACCCTTTGGGGCGGTCGCTCGGGAAACACCATATATTTT.

The chain is built from TRBV11-3 and TRBJ2-2; D is possibly TRBD2 (6 bases). Deletions cut 6 bases from V and 5 bases from J, with 13 bases between. The germline CDR1 and CDR2 sequences are SGHNT and YENEEA. The length of the CDR3 is 14 residues. As DNA, the CDR3 is TGTGCCAGCAGAATGGGGGGAGAAACCGGGGAGCTGTTTTTT. Residues: CASRMGGETGELFF.

The chain uses TRBV6-2 or TRBV6-3 and TRBJ2-1; 8 bases fit TRBD1. Germline V gene sequence: CDR1 MNHEY, CDR2 SVGEGT. V was clipped by 2 bases and J by 12 bases; unmatched bases: 0. This CDR3 comprises 11 residues. CDR3 sequence: CASSYGQGQFF. The CDR3 DNA sequence: TGTGCCAGCAGTTACGGACAGGGGCAGTTCTTC.

The CDR3 coding sequence is TGTGCCAGCAGTTTACCCCAATTCTCGATTCCCACTTCGAACACTGAAGCTTTCTTT. The encoded protein is CASSLPQFSIPTSNTEAFF. J is TRBJ1-1 and V is TRBV28, with D hard to call. Germline values: CDR1 MDHEN, CDR2 SYDVKM. This CDR3 is built from 19 residues. The V gene lost 2 bases and the J gene lost 1 base, with 23 bases spanning the gap.

The V call is TRBV10-3, the J call TRBJ1-2, with a tentative D call TRBD1 (5 bases). Germline CDR1 is ENHRY and CDR2 is SYGVKD. This CDR3 has 17 amino acids. V dropped 4 bases and J dropped 4 bases, with 22 bases sitting between them. CDR3 sequence: CAISGVSMGLGPYGYTF. CDR3 DNA sequence: TGTGCCATCAGTGGGGTTTCAATGGGTTTGGGGCCCTATGGCTACACCTTC.

The chain links TRBV30 to TRBJ1-5; 9 bases align to TRBD1. Losses at the gene ends were 3 bases for V and 6 bases for J; bases not matched to a gene: 6. Germline V gene lookup returns CDR1 GTSNPN and CDR2 SVGIG (reference sequence). This CDR3 is 14 amino acids long. Written as DNA, the CDR3 is TGTGCCTGGAGGGAACAGGGGGCCCGTCAGCCCCAGCATTTT. This gives the protein CAWREQGARQPQHF.

V is TRBV29-1 and J is TRBJ1-5; possible D gene TRBD1, 5 bases. Trimming took 5 bases from V and 6 from J, leaving 11 bases between them. There are 12 residues in the CDR3. Per germline, CDR1 SQVTM and CDR2 ANQGSEA. CDR3 residues: CSVQMGGQPQHF. CDR3 bases: TGCAGCGTTCAAATGGGGGGTCAGCCCCAGCATTTT. Together with reference TRBV29-1 and TRBJ1-5, the CDR3 gives the full variable domain: SAVISQKPSRDICQRGTSLTIQCQVDSQVTMMFWYRQQPGQSLTLIATANQGSEATYESGFVIDKFPISRPNLTFSTLTVSNMSPEDSSIYLCSVQMGGQPQHFGDGTRLSIL.

The chain recombines TRBV6-5 with TRBJ2-7; possible D gene TRBD1, 6 bases. V lost 7 bases, J lost 4 bases, and 20 bases lay in between. The CDR3 sequence is 15 residues long. The germline V gene has CDR1 MNHEY and CDR2 SVGAGI. The CDR3 sequence: CASTVVVGQGYEQYF. Here the CDR3 DNA reads TGTGCCAGCACCGTGGTTGTCGGGCAGGGGTACGAGCAGTACTTC.

The chain carries TRBV28 and TRBJ1-3, with D uncertain. CDR1 is MDHEN, CDR2 SYDVKM, per germline. V was cut by 6 bases and J by 4 bases, with 4 bases left in between. This CDR3 contains 11 residues. This CDR3 is CASRAGNTIYF. The CDR3 nucleotides are TGTGCCAGCAGAGCCGGAAACACCATATATTTT.

This chain connects TRBV14 to TRBJ2-3; no clear D. Trimming cost V 5 bases and J 5 bases, with 14 bases left between them. From germline, CDR1 is SGHDN and CDR2 FVKESK. The CDR3 consists of 14 residues. CDR3 in amino acids: CASSVSTHRDTQYF. The CDR3, as DNA: TGTGCCAGCAGCGTTAGTACCCACAGAGATACGCAGTATTTT. The variable domain in full, completed from reference TRBV14 and TRBJ2-3, reads EAGVTQFPSHSVIEKGQTVTLRCDPISGHDNLYWYRRVMGKEIKFLLHFVKESKQDESGMPNNRFLAERTGGTYSTLKVQPAELEDSGVYFCASSVSTHRDTQYFGPGTRLTVL.

This clone has a single count. V is TRBV5-4 and J is TRBJ2-7; D is undetermined. The CDR3 contains 13 residues. V was trimmed by 0 bases and J by 2 bases, leaving 6 bases between them. The germline CDR1 and CDR2 sequences are SGHNT and YYREEE (reference sequence). CDR3 DNA: TGTGCCAGCAGCTTGGGCGGTACCTACGAGCAGTACTTC. Translated: CASSLGGTYEQYF.

The rearrangement uses TRBV3-1 (or the pseudogene TRBV3-2) and TRBJ1-4; D uncertain. Trimming removed 8 bases from V and 7 bases from J, with 8 bases in between. The CDR3 consists of 11 residues. Germline loops: CDR1 LGHDT, CDR2 YNNKEL (reference sequence). Written as DNA, the CDR3 is TGTGCCAGCTCATTGAGTGAAAAACTGTTTTTT. Its protein is CASSLSEKLFF.

The rearrangement links TRBV28 to TRBJ2-7, with 9 bases identical to TRBD1. Germline V gene data show CDR1 as MDHEN and CDR2 as SYDVKM. The CDR3 runs 15 residues. With V trimmed by 7 bases and J by 3 bases, 10 bases remained unmatched. DNA for the CDR3: TGTGCCAGCACCTCCGAGGACAGGGGCTTCTACGAGCAGTACTTC. It encodes CASTSEDRGFYEQYF.

The genes are TRBV7-9 and TRBJ2-1; D possibly corresponds to TRBD1 (5 bases). V gave up 4 bases and J gave up 8 bases, with 24 bases separating them. This CDR3 spans 17 amino acids. From germline, CDR1 is SEHNR and CDR2 FQNEAQ (reference sequence). The DNA of the CDR3 is TGTGCCAGCAGCTCCCCATCAGGGCGACCCTTTGGGCATGAGCAGTTCTTC. It translates to CASSSPSGRPFGHEQFF.

The chain joins TRBV11-2 to TRBJ1-1, with 7 bases matching TRBD1. CDR1 and CDR2 from the germline V gene are SGHAT and FQNNGV. CDR3 size: 14 residues. Unmatched junction bases numbered 4, after V lost 5 bases and J lost 1 base. The CDR3 protein is CASSPGQENTEAFF. As DNA, the CDR3 is TGTGCCAGCAGCCCTGGACAGGAGAACACTGAAGCTTTCTTT.

The chain is built from TRBV4-2 and TRBJ2-4, with a weak D call TRBD2 (5 bases). V was cut by 0 bases and J by 2 bases, with 14 bases left in between. The germline gives CDR1 LGHNA, CDR2 YNFKEQ. The CDR3 covers 17 residues. In nucleotides, the CDR3 is TGTGCCAGCAGCCAAGATGGAGGACCCGCCCCCAAAAACATTCAGTACTTC. This translates into CASSQDGGPAPKNIQYF.

The chain links TRBV7-3 to TRBJ2-2; 11 nucleotides align to TRBD2. The CDR3 sequence is 17 residues long. J was trimmed by 6 bases and V by 5 bases; bases with no gene match: 11. Germline values: CDR1 SGHTA, CDR2 FQGTGA. The CDR3 reads CASSPALLAGVPGELFF. The CDR3, as DNA: TGTGCCAGCAGCCCAGCCCTACTAGCGGGAGTACCCGGGGAGCTGTTTTTT.

This clone appeared once. The chain combines TRBV10-3 with TRBJ2-1; 12 bases fit TRBD1. Per the germline V gene, CDR1 is ENHRY and CDR2 is SYGVKD. This CDR3 has 14 amino acids. V was pared by 5 bases and J by 6 bases, with 2 bases of the junction left unmatched. CDR3 bases: TGTGCCATCAGTCGGGACAGGGGGCCCAATGAGCAGTTCTTC. Protein: CAISRDRGPNEQFF.

This clone was observed a handful of times. The CDR3 reads CATSRGQGNQETQYF. The CDR3 DNA reads as TGTGCCACCAGCAGAGGACAGGGGAACCAAGAGACCCAGTACTTC. The genes are TRBV15 and TRBJ2-5; 8 bases match TRBD1. The CDR3 is made up of 15 amino acids. CDR1 and CDR2 (germline): LNHNV, YYDKDF (reference sequence). V lost 1 base and J lost 0; bases outside the gene matches: 1. The complete variable domain, with remaining parts taken from reference TRBV15 and TRBJ2-5, reads DAMVIQNPRYQVTQFGKPVTLSCSQTLNHNVMYWYQQKSSQAPKLLFHYYDKDFNNEADTPDNFQSRRPNTSFCFLDIRSPGLGDTAMYLCATSRGQGNQETQYFGPGTRLLVL.

V gene TRBV28 combines with J gene TRBJ2-7; 9 bases are shared with TRBD2. J lost 5 bases, V lost 3 bases, and 5 bases had no gene match. This CDR3 comprises 14 residues. Germline values: CDR1 MDHEN, CDR2 SYDVKM. CDR3 DNA sequence: TGTGCCAGCAGTTTGGGCGGGGGGGTGAACGAGCAGTACTTC. Translation: CASSLGGGVNEQYF.

In this sample, this clone turned up a few times. The chain combines TRBV4-1 with TRBJ1-2; 7 nucleotides align to TRBD1. Germline CDR1 is MGHRA and CDR2 is YSYEKL. The J segment lost 2 bases and the V segment lost 6 bases, leaving 3 bases of the junction unmatched. This CDR3 contains 13 residues. CDR3 amino acids: CASSQTGNYGYTF. The CDR3 nucleotides read TGCGCCAGCAGTCAGACAGGGAACTATGGCTACACCTTC.